This T cell receptor (beta chain) was sequenced for a study of T cells after yellow fever vaccination. Study-level findings and limits: Re-detected after boosting: most primary clones, around 97% of CD4 and about 90% of CD8. Across the CD4 and CD8 compartments, a small share of clonotypes was present in both. The secondary T-cell response peaked on day 5, not day 15, but was weaker.

Notes on this clonotype: The antigen is undetermined.

Universal primer sites and UMIs were introduced during 5'RACE template-switching synthesis of TCR cDNA. MiXCR, applied by TCRdb to the 5' RACE reads, yields one record per CDR3 protein. This table has over 300,000 distinct CDR3 sequences, 6.8% appearing once. This CDR3 has 16 residues. Germline V gives CDR1 LGHNA, CDR2 YSLEER. V trimming: 0 bases; J trimming: 7 bases; junction bases outside the gene matches: 6. The chain combines TRBV4-3 with TRBJ2-2; 9 nucleotides line up with TRBD2. The sequencing used PBMCs, collected roughly seven weeks after the first yellow fever vaccination. The clonotype comes from a man aged 18-30 years who received the YFV17D yellow fever vaccine. The CDR3, as DNA: TGCGCCAGCAGCCAAGATAGAACTAGCGGGTTCGGGGAGCTGTTTTTT. It specifies CASSQDRTSGFGELFF.